This is a list of T cell receptor beta chains from one sample in a study of blood T cell repertoires in COVID-19. TCRdb's table, derived via immunoSEQ multiplex PCR, lists solely in-frame clones and lacks some. The repertoire has hundreds of thousands of clones, approximately 90% of them found once; the top ten carry 1.2%. Source material: PBMCs or T cells enriched from blood (not recorded which). All receptors come from a man younger than 45 who had recovered from COVID-19. Both conserved end residues are part of each CDR3. Each record gives: J gene, clone size, V gene, D gene, CDR3 protein, CDR3 DNA. The D gene is left open where the match is weak. Clone sizes are given selectively: once, few, many, or a class where the clone is expanded.

>TRBJ2-7|NA|TRBV12-3/TRBV12-4|NA
CASSPGHTYEQYF
TGTGCCAGCAGCCCGGGACACACCTACGAGCAGTACTTC
>TRBJ2-1|once|TRBV15|NA
CATSMGLAREQFF
TGTGCCACCAGCATGGGGCTAGCGCGAGAGCAGTTCTTC
>TRBJ2-3|NA|TRBV24-1|NA
CATSDSPDRTDTQYF
TGTGCCACCAGTGATTCACCAGACAGGACAGATACGCAGTATTTT
>TRBJ1-3|NA|TRBV9|TRBD1
CASSPTGTGSGNTIYF
TGTGCCAGCAGCCCGACCGGGACAGGCTCTGGAAACACCATATATTTT
>TRBJ2-3|NA|TRBV24-1|TRBD2
CATSDLRLGLPSTDTQYF
TGTGCCACCAGTGATTTGCGATTGGGACTACCCAGCACAGATACGCAGTATTTT
>TRBJ2-7|NA|TRBV29-1|NA
CSVQKSGTYEQYF
TGCAGCGTTCAAAAGTCCGGTACCTACGAGCAGTACTTC
>TRBJ1-1|NA|TRBV13|NA
CASSLGWALNTEAFF
TGTGCCAGCAGCTTAGGATGGGCCCTGAACACTGAAGCTTTCTTT
>TRBJ2-7|once|TRBV12-3/TRBV12-4|NA
CASSPLFFEQYF
TGTGCCAGCAGTCCCCTTTTTTTCGAGCAGTACTTC
>TRBJ2-5|NA|TRBV5-4|TRBD2
CASSRGGNQETQYF
TGTGCCAGCAGCCGCGGGGGGAACCAAGAGACCCAGTACTTC
>TRBJ2-7|NA|TRBV18|NA
CASSPGQPNSYEQYF
TGTGCCAGCTCCCCAGGACAGCCCAACTCCTACGAGCAGTACTTC
>TRBJ1-5|NA|TRBV12-3/TRBV12-4|TRBD1
CASSSRQGQPQHF
TGTGCCAGCAGTTCCAGACAGGGACAGCCCCAGCATTTT
>TRBJ1-6|NA|TRBV30|NA
CAWSPMGVDNSPLHF
TGTGCCTGGAGTCCAATGGGAGTGGATAATTCACCCCTCCACTTT
>TRBJ2-7|NA|TRBV11-3|TRBD2
CASSFRGLAEHYEQYF
TGTGCCAGCAGCTTCCGTGGACTAGCGGAGCACTACGAGCAGTACTTC
>TRBJ2-1|NA|TRBV6-5|TRBD2
CASTGTSGNEQFF
TGTGCCAGCACCGGGACTAGCGGGAATGAGCAGTTCTTC
>TRBJ1-4|NA|TRBV19|NA
CASTKPQNRSRLRGMKELFF
TGTGCCAGTACCAAACCACAGAACAGGTCCCGACTTCGTGGAATGAAAGAACTGTTTTTT
>TRBJ2-7|NA|TRBV7-9|TRBD2
CASSSRGWAHEQYF
TGTGCCAGCAGCTCGCGGGGGTGGGCTCACGAGCAGTACTTC
>TRBJ1-4|once|TRBV30|TRBD1
CAWRAGRGRGLTNEKLFF
TGTGCCTGGAGGGCTGGAAGGGGGCGCGGGTTAACTAATGAAAAACTGTTTTTT
>TRBJ2-7|once|TRBV10-3|TRBD2
CAVAGTSAYEQYF
TGTGCCGTGGCCGGGACTAGTGCGTACGAGCAGTACTTC
>TRBJ2-1|NA|TRBV28|NA
CASSLGGTDEQFF
TGTGCCAGCAGTTTAGGGGGCACAGATGAGCAGTTCTTC
>TRBJ1-1|NA|TRBV28|TRBD1
CASSYTGGRTEAFF
TGTGCCAGCAGTTATACAGGGGGTCGGACTGAAGCTTTCTTT
>TRBJ1-5|few|TRBV12-3/TRBV12-4|NA
CASSFRIQPQHF
TGTGCCAGCAGTTTTAGAATACAGCCCCAGCATTTT
>TRBJ1-3|NA|TRBV2|NA
CASSERGGGWNTIYF
TGTGCCAGCAGTGAAAGGGGAGGCGGGTGGAACACCATATATTTT
>TRBJ1-2|NA|TRBV6-1|TRBD1
CASSDVGQGDYGYTF
TGTGCCAGCAGTGACGTCGGACAGGGCGACTATGGCTACACCTTC
>TRBJ2-1|NA|TRBV7-9|NA
CASSLVGRAGWFF
TGTGCCAGCAGCTTAGTGGGTCGGGCGGGGTGGTTCTTC
>TRBJ2-7|NA|TRBV7-2|NA
CASSLVGSHEQYF
TGTGCCAGCAGCTTAGTCGGTTCCCACGAGCAGTACTTC
>TRBJ2-1|NA|TRBV12-3/TRBV12-4|TRBD2
CASSMGLAGGLFF
TGTGCCAGCAGTATGGGACTAGCGGGGGGATTGTTCTTC
>TRBJ1-1|NA|TRBV4-3|NA
CASSPYSYMNTEAFF
TGCGCCAGCAGCCCATACAGCTACATGAACACTGAAGCTTTCTTT
>TRBJ2-5|NA|TRBV7-8|TRBD2
CASSLDTSGRETQYF
TGTGCCAGCAGCTTAGATACTAGCGGGAGGGAGACCCAGTACTTC
>TRBJ2-1|NA|TRBV15|TRBD2
CATRGRGAYNEQFF
TGTGCCACCAGGGGGCGGGGGGCCTACAATGAGCAGTTCTTC
>TRBJ1-6|NA|TRBV4-3|TRBD1
CASSPKQGASYNSPLHF
TGCGCCAGCAGCCCGAAACAGGGGGCCTCCTATAATTCACCCCTCCACTTT
>TRBJ2-2|NA|TRBV24-1|TRBD2
CATSPGTRDTGELFF
TGTGCCACCAGTCCTGGGACTAGAGACACCGGGGAGCTGTTTTTT
>TRBJ1-5|few|TRBV20-1|TRBD1
CSASGQGHQPQHF
TGCAGTGCTAGTGGACAGGGTCACCAGCCCCAGCATTTT
>TRBJ2-2|NA|TRBV10-3|NA
CAISDENRVGGELFF
TGTGCCATCAGTGACGAGAACAGGGTGGGCGGGGAGCTGTTTTTT
>TRBJ2-5|NA|TRBV18|NA
CASSPPTGRETQYF
TGTGCCAGCTCACCACCGACAGGAAGGGAGACCCAGTACTTC
>TRBJ2-7|once|TRBV11-2|TRBD1
CASSSRDRVESYEQYF
TGTGCCAGCAGCTCCCGGGACAGGGTGGAATCCTACGAGCAGTACTTC
>TRBJ2-1|NA|TRBV29-1|TRBD1
CSVNRGGGWTGPGRGNNEQFF
TGCAGCGTTAATAGGGGTGGGGGATGGACAGGGCCTGGGAGAGGGAACAATGAGCAGTTCTTC
>TRBJ2-1|NA|TRBV28|TRBD2
CASSSGLAGGPRRVGHNEQFF
TGTGCCAGCAGTAGCGGACTAGCGGGAGGGCCTAGGCGGGTCGGTCACAATGAGCAGTTCTTC
>TRBJ1-5|NA|TRBV19|TRBD1
CASSIGTGYQPQHF
TGTGCCAGTAGTATAGGGACAGGGTATCAGCCCCAGCATTTT
>TRBJ1-1|NA|TRBV7-2|NA
CASSLAGQGTNTEAFF
TGTGCCAGCAGCTTAGCGGGGCAGGGAACGAACACTGAAGCTTTCTTT
>TRBJ1-1|NA|TRBV10-3|TRBD1
CASLDRGQGTEAFF
TGTGCCTCCCTTGACAGGGGGCAAGGTACTGAAGCTTTCTTT
>TRBJ1-2|NA|TRBV18|NA
CASSPAGAGYTF
TGTGCCAGCTCACCAGCGGGGGCTGGCTACACCTTC
>TRBJ2-7|NA|TRBV14|TRBD2
CASSQRLAGGFPEQYF
TGTGCCAGCAGCCAACGCTTAGCGGGAGGATTCCCCGAGCAGTACTTC
>TRBJ2-1|NA|TRBV4-3|TRBD1
CASSPGGIHLSYNEQFF
TGCGCCAGCAGCCCAGGGGGCATACACCTCTCCTACAATGAGCAGTTCTTC
>TRBJ1-5|NA|TRBV4-1|NA
CASSRGGSNQPQHF
TGCGCCAGCAGCCGCGGCGGAAGCAATCAGCCCCAGCATTTT
>TRBJ2-5|few|TRBV7-8|TRBD1
CASSRGDRVGETQYF
TGTGCCAGCAGCCGAGGGGACAGGGTAGGGGAGACCCAGTACTTC
>TRBJ2-1|NA|TRBV7-8|NA
CASSLVTGSSSYNEQFF
TGTGCCAGCAGCTTAGTGACAGGATCGAGCTCCTACAATGAGCAGTTCTTC
>TRBJ2-7|NA|TRBV14|NA
CASSPWGRGAYEQYF
TGTGCCAGCAGCCCCTGGGGCAGGGGGGCCTACGAGCAGTACTTC
>TRBJ1-1|NA|TRBV5-1|NA
CASSLGSGEVRTTEAFF
TGCGCCAGCAGCTTGGGTTCCGGGGAGGTGAGAACAACTGAAGCTTTCTTT
>TRBJ2-1|NA|TRBV11-2|TRBD2
CASSHTSGVEQFF
TGTGCCAGCAGCCACACTAGCGGGGTTGAGCAGTTCTTC
>TRBJ2-7|NA|TRBV30|NA
CAWSVAGNEQYF
TGTGCCTGGAGTGTAGCCGGGAACGAGCAGTACTTC
>TRBJ1-4|NA|TRBV7-2|NA
CASSLVRQDNEKLFF
TGTGCCAGCAGCTTAGTCCGGCAGGATAATGAAAAACTGTTTTTT
>TRBJ1-1|NA|TRBV29-1|NA
CSVFSGDTEAFF
TGCAGCGTTTTTTCGGGGGACACTGAAGCTTTCTTT
>TRBJ1-4|NA|TRBV2|NA
CASSESGGTNEKLFF
TGTGCCAGCAGTGAAAGTGGGGGGACTAATGAAAAACTGTTTTTT
>TRBJ2-2|NA|TRBV27|TRBD1
CASSPGQGAGELFF
TGTGCCAGCAGCCCGGGACAGGGGGCCGGGGAGCTGTTTTTT
>TRBJ1-2|NA|TRBV3-1/TRBV3-2|TRBD1
CASSHDRASYGYTF
TGTGCCAGCAGCCACGACAGGGCCTCTTATGGCTACACCTTC
>TRBJ2-7|once|TRBV18|NA
CASSSGDSPYEQYF
TGTGCCAGCTCATCGGGGGACAGCCCCTACGAGCAGTACTTC
>TRBJ1-2|NA|TRBV2|NA
CASSEGRGNYGYTF
TGTGCCAGCAGTGAAGGCAGGGGTAACTATGGCTACACCTTC
>TRBJ2-7|NA|TRBV6-2/TRBV6-3|TRBD2
CASSPPSYSSGRAGLYEQYF
TGTGCCAGCAGCCCCCCTTCGTATTCTAGCGGGAGGGCCGGATTATACGAGCAGTACTTC
>TRBJ1-3|NA|TRBV30|NA
CAWRPGEGNTIYF
TGTGCCTGGAGGCCTGGGGAGGGAAACACCATATATTTT